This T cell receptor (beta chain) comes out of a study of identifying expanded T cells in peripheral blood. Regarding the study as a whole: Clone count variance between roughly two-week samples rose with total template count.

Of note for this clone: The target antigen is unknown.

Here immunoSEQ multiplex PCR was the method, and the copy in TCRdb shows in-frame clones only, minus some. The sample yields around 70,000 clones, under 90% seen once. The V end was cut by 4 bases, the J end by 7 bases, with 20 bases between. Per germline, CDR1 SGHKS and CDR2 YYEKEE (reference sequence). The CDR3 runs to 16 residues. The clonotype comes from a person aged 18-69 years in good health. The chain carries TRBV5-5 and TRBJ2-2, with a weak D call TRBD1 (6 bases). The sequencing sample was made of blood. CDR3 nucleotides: TGTGCCAGCAGCCGCCCCGGGACACCCAAGAGCGGGGAGCTGTTTTTT. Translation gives CASSRPGTPKSGELFF.